Included here is one T cell receptor beta chain sequence, with context. Its specificity is unknown. This specimen belongs to a study of immune evolution from preneoplasia to lung adenocarcinoma. TCRdb's copy holds only in-frame clones and misses some; the assay was immunoSEQ multiplex PCR. Among around 6,300 clones, approximately 73% were seen once, and the ten largest hold around 10%. The trim removed 0 bases at V and 3 bases at J, leaving 4 bases unmatched. CDR1 and CDR2 from the germline V gene are MNHEY and SVGAGI. The CDR3 runs 16 residues. General study points: Normal lung had the highest top T cell clone frequencies. Later-stage lesions appeared to have more T cells, more diversity, less clonality.

Sequencing input: FFPE lung adenocarcinoma in situ tissue. The sequence was collected from a donor older than 65 with lung adenocarcinoma. The chain employs TRBV6-5 and TRBJ1-3; 8 nucleotides line up with TRBD1. Here the CDR3 reads CASSYSRTGYGNTIYF. The CDR3 nucleotides read TGTGCCAGCAGTTACTCTAGGACAGGGTATGGAAACACCATATATTTT.